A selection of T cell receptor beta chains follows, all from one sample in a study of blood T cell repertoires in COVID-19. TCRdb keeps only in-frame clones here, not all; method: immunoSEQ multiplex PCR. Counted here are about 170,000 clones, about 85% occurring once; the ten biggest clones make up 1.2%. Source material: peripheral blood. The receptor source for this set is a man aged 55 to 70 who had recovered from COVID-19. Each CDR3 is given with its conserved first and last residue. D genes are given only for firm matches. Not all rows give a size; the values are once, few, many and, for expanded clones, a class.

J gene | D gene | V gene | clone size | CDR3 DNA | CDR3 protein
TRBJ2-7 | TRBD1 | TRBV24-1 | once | TGTGCCACCAGTGATCCGCGGACAGGAAATTCCTACGAGCAGTACTTC | CATSDPRTGNSYEQYF
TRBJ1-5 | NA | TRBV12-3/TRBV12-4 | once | TGTGCCAGCAGTTTCGGACAGCAGCCCCAGCATTTT | CASSFGQQPQHF
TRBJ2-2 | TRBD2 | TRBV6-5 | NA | TGTGCCAGCAGGCGACTAGCGGGGGAATCCGGGGAGCTGTTTTTT | CASRRLAGESGELFF
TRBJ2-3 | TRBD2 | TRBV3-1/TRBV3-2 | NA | TGTGCCAGCAGGCAGACTAGCGGGGGGAAATACACAGATACGCAGTATTTT | CASRQTSGGKYTDTQYF
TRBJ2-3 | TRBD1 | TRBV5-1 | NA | TGCGCCAGCAGCTTGGCCGGACAGGGGAGCACAGATACGCAGTATTTT | CASSLAGQGSTDTQYF
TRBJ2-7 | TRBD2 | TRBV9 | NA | TGTGCCAGCAGCGTAGCCCCTACTAGCGCAGACTCCTCCTACGAGCAGTACTTC | CASSVAPTSADSSYEQYF
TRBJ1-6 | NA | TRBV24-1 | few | TGTGCCACCAGTGTTGGGCAGTATAATTCACCCCTCCACTTT | CATSVGQYNSPLHF
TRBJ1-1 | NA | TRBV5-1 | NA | TGCGCCAGCAGCTTGGCCAGGGTAGGGAACACTGAAGCTTTCTTT | CASSLARVGNTEAFF
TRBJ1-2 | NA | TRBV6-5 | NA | TGTGCCAGCAGTAACCAACAGAATAACTATGGCTACACCTTC | CASSNQQNNYGYTF
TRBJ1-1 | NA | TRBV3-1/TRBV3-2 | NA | TGTGCCAGCAGCCAAGTTGCCAGGGGATACACTGAAGCTTTCTTT | CASSQVARGYTEAFF
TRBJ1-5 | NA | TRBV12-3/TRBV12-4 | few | TGTGCCAGCAGTTTATCGGATCAGCCCCAGCATTTT | CASSLSDQPQHF
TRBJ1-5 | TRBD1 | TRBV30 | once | TGTGCCTGGAACGAGGACAGGGGCAATCAGCCCCAGCATTTT | CAWNEDRGNQPQHF
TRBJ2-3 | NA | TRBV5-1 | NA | TGCGCCAGCAGCCAGAAGTCAGATACGCAGTATTTT | CASSQKSDTQYF